This T cell receptor (beta chain) was found in a study of blood T cell repertoires in COVID-19. The overall study: Researchers got acute and convalescent COVID-19 samples from the United States, Italy and Spain.

Trimming shortened V by 2 bases and J by 1 base, and 12 bases separated the two germline ends. There are 16 residues in the CDR3. Germline V gene sequence: CDR1 SGHNT, CDR2 YENEEA. Sequenced by immunoSEQ multiplex PCR; TCRdb stores in-frame clones only, minus some. The sample yields 85,000 to 120,000 clones, about 82% seen once. V is TRBV11-3 and J is TRBJ2-1, with TRBD2 as a possible D gene (6 bases). The specimen was peripheral blood. The sequence was collected from a man aged 80 or over with COVID-19, enrolled during active disease. CDR3: CASSLTGSGSYNEQFF. Here the CDR3 DNA reads TGTGCCAGCAGCTTAACGGGAAGCGGGTCCTACAATGAGCAGTTCTTC.